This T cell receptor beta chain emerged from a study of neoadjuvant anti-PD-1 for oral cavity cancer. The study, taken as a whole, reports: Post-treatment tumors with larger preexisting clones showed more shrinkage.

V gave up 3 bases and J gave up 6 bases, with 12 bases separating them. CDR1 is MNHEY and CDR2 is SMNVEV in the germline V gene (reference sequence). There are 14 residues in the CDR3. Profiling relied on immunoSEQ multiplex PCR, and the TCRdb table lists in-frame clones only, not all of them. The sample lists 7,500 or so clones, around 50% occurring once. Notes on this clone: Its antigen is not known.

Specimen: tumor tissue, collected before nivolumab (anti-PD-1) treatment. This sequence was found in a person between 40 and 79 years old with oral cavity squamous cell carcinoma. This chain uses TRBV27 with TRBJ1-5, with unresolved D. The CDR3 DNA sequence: TGTGCCAGCAGTTTGTGGGAAGATAGTCAGCCCCAGCATTTT. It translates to CASSLWEDSQPQHF.